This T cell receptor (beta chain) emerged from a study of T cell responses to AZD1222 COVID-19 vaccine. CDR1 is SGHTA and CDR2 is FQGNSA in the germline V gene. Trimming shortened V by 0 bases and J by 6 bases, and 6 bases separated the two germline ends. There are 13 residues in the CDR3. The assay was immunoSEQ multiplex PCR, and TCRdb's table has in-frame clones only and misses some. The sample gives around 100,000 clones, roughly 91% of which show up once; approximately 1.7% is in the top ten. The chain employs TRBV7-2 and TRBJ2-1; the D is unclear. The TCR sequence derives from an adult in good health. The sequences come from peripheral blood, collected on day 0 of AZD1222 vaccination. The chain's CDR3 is CASSLAASNEQFF. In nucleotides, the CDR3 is TGTGCCAGCAGCTTAGCCGCTAGCAATGAGCAGTTCTTC.